The 11 T cell receptor beta chains presented below share a single source sample, sequenced in a study of identical twins. TCRdb re-called the 5' RACE reads with MiXCR, one entry per CDR3 protein. The table shows around 1.7 million distinct CDR3 sequences, with about 32% occurring only once. Source material: cord blood. All receptors derive from a newborn girl in good health.

This clonotype was counted a single time. The genes are TRBV20-1 and TRBJ2-7, with TRBD1 as a possible D gene (6 bases). The CDR3 loop spans 15 amino acids. CDR1 is DFQATT, CDR2 SNEGSKA, per germline (reference sequence). V was pared by 4 bases and J by 3 bases, with 19 bases between. CDR3 in DNA: TGCAGTGCTACCGCCACGGGACACCTAAACTACGAGCAGTACTTC. This codes for CSATATGHLNYEQYF.

The V and J genes are TRBV18 and TRBJ2-7; possible D gene TRBD2, 5 bases. The ends were cut back, 3 bases at V and 0 bases at J, with 12 bases in the middle. CDR1 is KGHSH and CDR2 is LQKENI in the germline V gene. There are 15 residues in the CDR3. CDR3 amino acids: CASSPPPSSSYEQYF. The CDR3 nucleotides read TGTGCCAGCTCACCCCCCCCTAGCAGCTCCTACGAGCAGTACTTC. Full variable domain (missing parts from reference TRBV18 and TRBJ2-7): NAGVMQNPRHLVRRRGQEARLRCSPMKGHSHVYWYRQLPEEGLKFMVYLQKENIIDESGMPKERFSAEFPKEGPSILRIQQVVRGDSAAYFCASSPPPSSSYEQYFGPGTRLTVT.

There are a few counts of this clonotype. V usage is TRBV5-1 and J usage is TRBJ1-1; 12 nucleotides align to TRBD1. Germline lookup yields CDR1 SGHRS and CDR2 YFSETQ. After removal of 4 bases from V and 0 bases from J, the junction contained 7 bases not matched to a gene. This CDR3 spans 17 amino acids. Here the CDR3 DNA reads TGCGCCAGCAGCCCCCGGGACAGGGGGCGCGTGAACACTGAAGCTTTCTTT. Translated: CASSPRDRGRVNTEAFF.

J is TRBJ2-3 and V is TRBV30; TRBD2 might be the D (7 bases). The V end lost 5 bases, the J end lost 12 bases, and 15 bases lay between the germline ends. From germline, CDR1 is GTSNPN and CDR2 SVGIG (reference sequence). The CDR3 is 11 amino acids. CDR3 in amino acids: CAWGNAGAQYF. For the CDR3, the DNA is TGTGCCTGGGGAAACGCGGGGGCTCAGTATTTT.

The CDR3 reads CASSQGPDYYNEQFF. CDR3 DNA sequence: TGTGCCAGCAGCCAAGGCCCCGACTACTACAATGAGCAGTTCTTC. The chain joins TRBV4-2 to TRBJ2-1, with D tentatively TRBD2 (5 bases). V was trimmed by 1 base and J by 3 bases, leaving 10 bases between them. The CDR3 extends over 15 amino acids. Germline-derived CDR1 and CDR2 are LGHNA and YNFKEQ.

This clonotype was counted many times. This chain uses TRBV10-3 with TRBJ2-3; maybe TRBD1 (5 bases). The CDR3 runs 14 residues. CDR1 and CDR2 from the germline V gene are ENHRY and SYGVKD. Trimming stripped 5 bases from V and 1 base from J, with 10 bases between. The CDR3 coding sequence is TGTGCCATCAGTCAGGGTGGTGGCACAGATACGCAGTATTTT. It translates to CAISQGGGTDTQYF.

In the case of this clonotype: This likely came from a read error, as a far larger clone is one base away. This sequence joins TRBV7-2 and TRBJ2-4, with D unclear. The germline V gene encodes CDR1 SGHTA and CDR2 FQGNSA. The CDR3 contains 12 residues. CDR3: CASSLVFYEQSF. DNA for the CDR3: TGTGCCAGCAGCTTAGTTTTCTACGAGCAGTCCTTC.

A note on this clonotype: The junction and the germline gene differ at one end; a read error may be behind it. The rearrangement uses TRBV11-2 and TRBJ2-5; possible D gene TRBD1, 5 bases. This CDR3 has 17 residues. Germline V lookup: CDR1 SGHAT, CDR2 FQNNGV. The CDR3 here is CASSLVGSTDDQEAQYF. CDR3 in DNA: TGTGCCAGCAGCTTAGTGGGTTCGACAGACGATCAAGAGGCCCAGTACTTC.

This clonotype was seen a few times. The chain recombines TRBV28 with TRBJ1-5, with 7 bases that match TRBD1. The germline gives CDR1 MDHEN, CDR2 SYDVKM. The trim removed 4 bases at V and 5 bases at J, leaving 5 bases unmatched. The CDR3 loop spans 14 amino acids. The CDR3 nucleotides read TGTGCCAGCAGTTCCGACAGGGACGATCAGCCCCAGCATTTT. This translates into CASSSDRDDQPQHF. The full variable domain, with the rest looked up from reference TRBV28 and TRBJ1-5, is DVKVTQSSRYLVKRTGEKVFLECVQDMDHENMFWYRQDPGLGLRLIYFSYDVKMKEKGDIPEGYSVSREKKERFSLILESASTNQTSMYLCASSSDRDDQPQHFGDGTRLSIL.

This chain uses TRBV6-2 or TRBV6-3 with TRBJ2-4, with a weak D call TRBD2 (5 bases). Near its end, the DNA agrees better with TRBJ2-7, so the J call may be wrong. The CDR3 contains 16 residues. Germline-derived CDR1 and CDR2 are MNHEY and SVGEGT. The CDR3 DNA sequence: TGTGCCAGCAGTTACTCCGCGGGTGGCGTGGGCTACGAGCAGTACTTC. This translates into CASSYSAGGVGYEQYF.

V usage is TRBV10-3 and J usage is TRBJ2-1; TRBD2 matches at 8 bases. Trimming cost V 6 bases and J 2 bases; bases outside gene matches: 6. The CDR3 loop spans 15 amino acids. Germline CDR1 reads ENHRY; CDR2 reads SYGVKD. CDR3 residues: CAIRGAGGAYNEQFF. The CDR3 DNA is TGTGCCATCAGGGGGGCGGGGGGTGCCTACAATGAGCAGTTCTTC.